This record covers a single TCR beta chain. Its antigen is unknown. An end of the junction differs from the germline gene, which may be a read error. This record belongs to a study of cytomegalovirus exposure and HLA in healthy donors. Study observations and caveats: Most sequenced TCRs were rare (though some public TCRs occurred in many donors).

The primer mix had 60 Vbeta and 13 Jbeta primers. Study processing details: Per a later analysis, the number of unique TCR beta chains was some 80 million, of which some 9.9 million were shared. The repertoire was sequenced with immunoSEQ multiplex PCR; TCRdb's copy has only in-frame clones and lacks some. V and J calls and clone size are given by that table; D and trimming were obtained from the DNA. The sample yields around 53,000 clones, of which the top ten take up more than 10%. The CDR3 is made up of 16 amino acids. CDR1 is SSHAT, CDR2 FNYEAQ, per germline (reference sequence). The sequence came from a woman in her twenties or thirties in good health and CMV-seropositive. The J gene is TRBJ2-3, the V gene TRBV7-7, with 10 nucleotides matching TRBD2. What was sequenced was PBMCs. Here the CDR3 DNA reads TGTGCTAGCAGCCCCAGCGGGAGGGAGGGCACAGATACGCAGTATTTT. Translating gives CASSPSGREGTDTQYF.